The present TCR beta chain was sequenced within a study of brain T cells in children with intractable seizures. Study observations and caveats: Clones missing pre-surgery may reflect undersampling of that blood sample.

In the case of this clone: Its antigen remains unknown.

Profiling relied on immunoSEQ multiplex PCR, and the TCRdb table lists in-frame clones only, not all of them. The data show about 340,000 clones, 93% seen once. From germline, CDR1 is LNHDA and CDR2 SQIVND (reference sequence). The CDR3 extends over 15 amino acids. Trimming cost V 5 bases and J 3 bases, with 13 bases left between them. The time point: blood from clinic visit 5 months post-surgery; TSC patient then seizure free. Surgery cases with the highest brain T cell transcript signatures were chosen for sequencing. At least one anti-epileptic drug was given before surgery. Sample: peripheral blood, taken roughly 5 months after surgery. The receptor comes from a boy younger than two with tuberous sclerosis and intractable seizures. This chain uses TRBV19 with TRBJ1-4, with a possible D match to TRBD1 (6 bases). The CDR3: CASSVIRGANEKLFF. CDR3 nucleotide sequence: TGTGCCAGTAGTGTAATTAGGGGGGCTAATGAAAAACTGTTTTTT. Based on the CDR3 plus reference TRBV19 and TRBJ1-4, the full variable domain is DGGITQSPKYLFRKEGQNVTLSCEQNLNHDAMYWYRQDPGQGLRLIYYSQIVNDFQKGDIAEGYSVSREKKESFPLTVTSAQKNPTAFYLCASSVIRGANEKLFFGSGTQLSVL.